This T cell receptor beta chain was captured in a study of identical twins. This clonotype has a count of ten or more. V shed 2 bases, J shed 1 base, and the junction held 8 bases outside the gene matches. The CDR3 runs to 17 residues. TCRdb recomputed calls from the 5' RACE reads with MiXCR, one row per CDR3 protein. The repertoire consists of about 660,000 distinct CDR3 sequences, with less than 10% occurring once and the leading ten covering more than 0.75%. This same sample was also part of a study on yellow fever vaccine responses in identical twins.

The specimen was PBMCs. The sequence was collected from a woman under 30 in good health. The J gene is TRBJ1-5, the V gene TRBV12-3 or TRBV12-4; 7 nucleotides match TRBD1. DNA of the CDR3: TGTGCCAGCAGTTTACGAACAGGGGAGTTGAGCAATCAGCCCCAGCATTTT. Its translation is CASSLRTGELSNQPQHF.